This entry is about one T cell receptor (beta chain). Its target antigen remains unknown. It has no much larger one-base neighbor in the sample; base qualities were not kept. The time point label, as the study defines it: before neoadjuvant nivolumab. Patients were newly diagnosed with stage II-IVA oral cavity squamous cell carcinoma and had received no prior systemic or radiation treatment. The cohort consisted of patients with HPV-negative, locally advanced oral cavity squamous cell carcinoma. No culture maintenance or expansion was done, as the peripheral blood mononuclear cells went straight to analysis. The samples were obtained from a longitudinal correlative study of a single-arm phase II trial testing neoadjuvant nivolumab in oral cavity squamous cell carcinoma. Genomic DNA-based TCRbeta sequencing was performed on subject-matched pre- and post-treatment PBMCs and tumors from three responders and three non-responders. Peripheral blood mononuclear cells were collected before nivolumab treatment and were collected again after treatment, at the time of surgery. The Maxwell RSC DNA from Cells kit was used to extract genomic DNA from PBMCs.

The data belong to a study of neoadjuvant anti-PD-1 for oral cavity cancer (dated by TCRdb to about 2021). Some background on the complete study: Patients mostly received three to four biweekly doses of nivolumab at 3 mg/kg before curative-intent surgical resection. Patients who did not progress were given a fourth nivolumab dose at about day 43 and had definitive surgical resection on days 50-56. Responders were defined as patients with complete response, partial response or stable disease by RECIST 1.1; non-responders were defined as patients with progression. There were about a dozen patients in the parent correlative cohort, and the response rate was less than 40%.

For deep sequencing, each PBMC sample was run in six replicates, with libraries mostly built from approximately 520 ng of input genomic DNA. The immunoSEQ hsTCRbeta kit was used to prepare TCRbeta libraries, following the manufacturer's instructions. Sequencing of the completed libraries took place using an Illumina NovaSeq 6000 S4 flow cell after they had been pooled to approximately 2.8 nM. The published analysis was carried out like this. The immunoSEQ Analyzer handled quality control and preprocessing of the raw data. The analysis was restricted to productive rearrangements, with each unique CDR3 amino acid sequence defining a clonotype. Repertoire clonality was estimated as the Gini-Simpson index, computed with the R package tcR. Gini indices were compared with Student's t test, and associations with tumor size change were assessed by Pearson correlation. Not all clones reach the TCRdb copy of this immuneACCESS table, which keeps in-frame sequences only. Checked studies attribute under half of the gap to unresolved V genes and leave the rest unexplained. The V and J calls and clone size are taken from that table; D and trimming were inferred from the DNA. Counted in this sample were around 31,000 clones; approximately 87% of them appeared once. Roughly 3.4% of the sample is held by the ten biggest clonotypes.

From cysteine to phenylalanine, the CDR3 is 15 amino acids long. The only DNA kept is the CDR3, 45 bases in frame from the first base. The V end gives up 5 bases and the J end 5 bases, leaving 10 bases in the junction not matched to a gene. CDR1 and CDR2 are read off the germline V gene as SGHTA and FQGNSA. Findings and caveats that apply to the study as a whole: Higher pretreatment blood Treg/Th17 ratios correlated with both higher pretreatment blood TCRbeta clonality and lower post-treatment tumor TCRbeta clonality. After neoadjuvant nivolumab, T cell clonality (Gini index) in PBMCs was significantly higher in non-responders than in responders. TCR analyses included only three patients per response group, and the authors called for larger cohorts for validation.

Recombination linked TRBV7-2 to TRBJ2-7, with 9 central nucleotides matching TRBD2. The sample consisted of PBMCs, taken before nivolumab (anti-PD-1) treatment. This sequence originates from a person aged 35-79 years with oral cavity squamous cell carcinoma. The CDR3 region reads CASSPSGTGSHEQYF. The DNA sequence is given as TGTGCCAGCAGCCCTAGCGGGACTGGATCACACGAGCAGTACTTC. Joined to the reference TRBV7-2 and TRBJ2-7 proteins, this CDR3 gives the full variable domain: GAGVSQSPSNKVTEKGKDVELRCDPISGHTALYWYRQSLGQGLEFLIYFQGNSAPDKSGLPSDRFSAERTGGSVSTLTIQRTQQEDSAVYLCASSPSGTGSHEQYFGPGTRLTVT.